These 13 T cell receptor beta chains originate from one sample sequenced in a study of blood T cell repertoires in COVID-19. Measured with immunoSEQ multiplex PCR; TCRdb has only the in-frame clones, and not every one. The sample lists around 300,000 clones; 86% were seen once. The sample was peripheral blood. The source of these receptors is a woman aged 30 to 39 who had recovered from COVID-19.

The chain uses TRBV10-3 and TRBJ2-1, with TRBD1 matching 8 bases. CDR3 size: 17 residues. J lost 8 bases, V lost 0 bases, and 12 bases had no gene match. Germline V gives CDR1 ENHRY, CDR2 SYGVKD. The DNA of the CDR3 is TGTGCCATCAGTGAGTCCTTACCGGGACAGGTGGTCTATGAGCAGTTCTTC. It translates to CAISESLPGQVVYEQFF.

This chain uses TRBV3-1 (or the pseudogene TRBV3-2) with TRBJ2-3, with D perhaps matching TRBD1 (6 bases). This CDR3 has 15 residues. CDR1 and CDR2 from the germline V gene are LGHDT and YNNKEL (reference sequence). V was trimmed by 4 bases and J by 0 bases, leaving 11 bases between them. CDR3 nucleotides: TGTGCCAGCAGCCGTACAGGGCCCAGCACAGATACGCAGTATTTT. Its protein product is CASSRTGPSTDTQYF.

The chain has TRBV24-1 and TRBJ1-5; tentative D call: TRBD1 (5 bases). Trimming shortened V by 6 bases and J by 3 bases, and 11 bases separated the two germline ends. The CDR3 totals 14 residues. The germline gives CDR1 KGHDR, CDR2 SFDVKD. CDR3 in amino acids: CATSSSGLNQPQHF. In DNA form, the CDR3 reads TGTGCCACCAGTTCTTCAGGGCTCAATCAGCCCCAGCATTTT.

This chain links TRBV15 with TRBJ1-3; D not resolved. The CDR3 covers 13 residues. Germline assignment: CDR1 LNHNV and CDR2 YYDKDF (reference sequence). Trimming shortened V by 0 bases and J by 8 bases, and 8 bases separated the two germline ends. CDR3 amino acids: CATSRDREDTIYF. In DNA, the CDR3 is TGTGCCACCAGCAGAGATCGGGAGGACACCATATATTTT.

The J gene is TRBJ1-5, the V gene TRBV7-6; weak D call: TRBD1 (6 bases). From germline, CDR1 is SGHVS and CDR2 FNYEAQ. This CDR3 is built from 15 residues. Trimming left V 3 bases short and J 6 bases short, with 15 bases between. The CDR3 sequence is CASSLGNRVGQPQHF. CDR3 in DNA: TGTGCCAGCAGCTTGGGAAACAGGGTCGGTCAGCCCCAGCATTTT.

This clone has only one observation. This chain links TRBV29-1 with TRBJ2-2, with 8 bases that match TRBD1. This CDR3 contains 15 residues. V was pared by 0 bases and J by 11 bases, with 11 bases of the junction left unmatched. CDR1 is SQVTM, CDR2 ANQGSEA, per germline. The CDR3 sequence: CSVEDRIQGAGELFF. CDR3 sequence (DNA): TGCAGCGTTGAAGATCGAATCCAGGGGGCAGGCGAGCTGTTTTTT.

The chain is built from TRBV7-9 and TRBJ1-3, with D possibly being TRBD1 (5 bases). The CDR3 consists of 15 residues. V lost 4 bases and J 3 bases, leaving 13 bases between the germline ends. The germline gives CDR1 SEHNR, CDR2 FQNEAQ (reference sequence). The CDR3 DNA is TGTGCCAGCAGCTGGGGACTTGGCAGTGGAAACACCATATATTTT. Its protein product is CASSWGLGSGNTIYF. The variable domain in full, with the rest retrieved from reference TRBV7-9 and TRBJ1-3, is DTGVSQNPRHKITKRGQNVTFRCDPISEHNRLYWYRQTLGQGPEFLTYFQNEAQLEKSRLLSDRFSAERPKGSFSTLEIQRTEQGDSAMYLCASSWGLGSGNTIYFGEGSWLTVV.

The J gene is TRBJ2-7, the V gene TRBV18; TRBD1 agrees at 7 bases. CDR3 length equals 13 residues. CDR1 KGHSH and CDR2 LQKENI come from the germline V gene. Trimming cost V 5 bases and J 3 bases; bases outside gene matches: 4. For the CDR3, the DNA is TGTGCCAGCTCAGTGGGACAGCACTACGAGCAGTACTTC. Residues: CASSVGQHYEQYF.

V gene TRBV9 combines with J gene TRBJ1-6; 8 nucleotides line up with TRBD1. J lost 8 bases, V lost 4 bases, and 8 bases had no gene match. The CDR3 has 15 residues. Per the germline V gene, CDR1 is SGDLS and CDR2 is YYNGEE. CDR3 protein: CASSPGPGGDSPLHF. CDR3 nucleotides: TGTGCCAGCAGCCCGGGACCAGGGGGCGATTCACCCCTCCACTTT.

Only one count was recorded for this clone. This chain joins TRBV6-6 and TRBJ1-3; no reliable D call. Germline CDR1 is MNHNY and CDR2 is SVGAGI (reference sequence). V lost 6 bases, J lost 0 bases, and 9 bases lay in between. This CDR3 comprises 14 residues. The CDR3 spells CASRLGGSGNTIYF. The CDR3 DNA reads as TGTGCCAGCAGACTCGGAGGCTCTGGAAACACCATATATTTT.

CDR3 DNA: TGCAGCGGGAAGCAGGGGGCTCAGGAGCAGTACTTC. Residues: CSGKQGAQEQYF. This sequence joins TRBV29-1 and TRBJ2-7, with 8 positions matching TRBD1. Germline loops: CDR1 SQVTM, CDR2 ANQGSEA. V lost 7 bases, J lost 7 bases, and 9 bases stayed unmatched. The CDR3 has 12 amino acids.

This clone showed up just a few times. The CDR3 here is CASSQGPATSGRGSYEQYF. The CDR3 DNA follows: TGCGCCAGCAGCCAGGGACCGGCGACTAGCGGGAGAGGCTCCTACGAGCAGTACTTC. The chain employs TRBV4-1 and TRBJ2-7; 12 bases agree with TRBD2. Germline CDR1 is MGHRA and CDR2 is YSYEKL. The CDR3 is 19 amino acids. The V segment lost 3 bases and the J segment 0 bases; nucleotides outside the gene matches: 12.

The V gene is TRBV7-9, the J gene TRBJ2-1, with 8 bases fitting TRBD2. The CDR3 is 13 residues long. Per the germline V gene, CDR1 is SEHNR and CDR2 is FQNEAQ (reference sequence). Trimming took 11 bases from V and 3 from J; bases not matched to a gene: 6. CDR3 sequence (DNA): TGTGCCCTGGGCGGGAGGCTCTACAATGAGCAGTTCTTC. Protein product: CALGGRLYNEQFF.